These T cell receptor beta chains were read from a single sample in a study of blood T cell repertoires in COVID-19. Sequencing was performed with immunoSEQ multiplex PCR; in TCRdb, only in-frame clones are kept and a portion is missing. The sample lists around 500,000 clones, approximately 83% occurring once. The sample consisted of peripheral blood. These receptors were collected from a human donor in a cohort sampled during active COVID-19. Each CDR3 is given without its conserved first and last residue. D genes are given only for firm matches. Clone size is stated in some rows and not others, as once, few, many or a class when expanded.

J: TRBJ1-3
length: 13
size: once
V: TRBV7-3
D: TRBD1
CDR3: ASSRSRGSGNTIY

J: TRBJ2-3
length: 12
size: .
V: TRBV6-2/TRBV6-3
D: .
CDR3: ASSYHVEGDTQY

J: TRBJ2-5
length: 14
size: .
V: TRBV7-3
D: TRBD2
CDR3: ASSLFSGSEEETQY

J: TRBJ2-2
length: 14
size: .
V: TRBV7-3
D: .
CDR3: ASSLNAGANSGELF

J: TRBJ2-7
length: 13
size: .
V: TRBV10-3
D: TRBD2
CDR3: AISGTSGSSYEQY

J: TRBJ2-1
length: 11
size: once
V: TRBV19
D: .
CDR3: ASRRQDYNEQF

J: TRBJ1-5
length: 13
size: .
V: TRBV18
D: .
CDR3: ASSIEGASNQPQH

J: TRBJ2-5
length: 12
size: .
V: TRBV30
D: TRBD2
CDR3: AWSLAGVQETQY

J: TRBJ2-1
length: 15
size: .
V: TRBV28
D: TRBD2
CDR3: ASSSLSGRGGFDEQF

J: TRBJ2-2
length: 15
size: .
V: TRBV5-6
D: TRBD2
CDR3: ASSFGAGWALTGELF

J: TRBJ1-2
length: 11
size: .
V: TRBV28
D: TRBD1
CDR3: ASRTGADYGYT

J: TRBJ2-7
length: 11
size: few
V: TRBV7-2
D: .
CDR3: ASSIGGSYEQY

J: TRBJ1-1
length: 10
size: .
V: TRBV7-9
D: .
CDR3: ASSFVNTEAF

J: TRBJ2-2
length: 12
size: .
V: TRBV5-1
D: TRBD2
CDR3: ASERGGDTGELF

J: TRBJ2-5
length: 18
size: .
V: TRBV6-6
D: TRBD2
CDR3: ASSTGSILAGGPYGETQY

J: TRBJ2-5
length: 13
size: .
V: TRBV6-4
D: TRBD1
CDR3: ASSPLRDSQETQY

J: TRBJ1-4
length: 14
size: .
V: TRBV7-6
D: .
CDR3: ASSLGSVATNEKLF

J: TRBJ2-1
length: 14
size: few
V: TRBV11-3
D: .
CDR3: ASSPLEASPYNEQF

J: TRBJ2-5
length: 12
size: .
V: TRBV28
D: .
CDR3: ASSPGGNQETQY

J: TRBJ2-7
length: 13
size: .
V: TRBV3-1/TRBV3-2
D: TRBD2
CDR3: ASSPLLAGVVEQY

J: TRBJ2-2
length: 11
size: once
V: TRBV15
D: TRBD1
CDR3: ATRDRGPGELF

J: TRBJ1-2
length: 11
size: .
V: TRBV30
D: .
CDR3: AWSVDRPGGYT

J: TRBJ2-1
length: 13
size: .
V: TRBV9
D: .
CDR3: ASSDRDFSYNEQF

J: TRBJ1-1
length: 13
size: .
V: TRBV2
D: .
CDR3: ASRPTYAGNTEAF

J: TRBJ2-5
length: 13
size: .
V: TRBV9
D: TRBD2
CDR3: ASSGSGRVQETQY

J: TRBJ1-2
length: 10
size: .
V: TRBV3-1/TRBV3-2
D: .
CDR3: ASSLQGSGYT

J: TRBJ2-3
length: 14
size: once
V: TRBV2
D: .
CDR3: ASRVLLESSTDTQY

J: TRBJ1-2
length: 13
size: .
V: TRBV5-1
D: TRBD1
CDR3: ASSLGAGTGYGYT

J: TRBJ2-5
length: 11
size: .
V: TRBV2
D: .
CDR3: ASSGTEEETQY

J: TRBJ2-7
length: 14
size: .
V: TRBV18
D: TRBD1
CDR3: ASSPSKGQGLYEQY

J: TRBJ1-5
length: 14
size: .
V: TRBV6-2/TRBV6-3
D: .
CDR3: ASSPTIGGPNQPQH

J: TRBJ1-2
length: 12
size: many
V: TRBV6-6
D: TRBD1
CDR3: ASSYLTGGGSYT

J: TRBJ1-2
length: 12
size: once
V: TRBV5-1
D: TRBD1
CDR3: ASSAGQGNYGYT

J: TRBJ2-5
length: 12
size: few
V: TRBV2
D: TRBD2
CDR3: ARGGTSGQETQY

J: TRBJ1-2
length: 13
size: .
V: TRBV7-9
D: .
CDR3: ASSLEIGAIYGYT

J: TRBJ1-5
length: 11
size: .
V: TRBV30
D: .
CDR3: AWTADSNQPQH

J: TRBJ2-2
length: 12
size: few
V: TRBV16
D: .
CDR3: ASSSGYSTGELF

J: TRBJ2-1
length: 13
size: .
V: TRBV9
D: .
CDR3: ASSVDALGGGEQF

J: TRBJ2-2
length: 11
size: .
V: TRBV24-1
D: TRBD1
CDR3: ASGQGNTGELF

J: TRBJ1-1
length: 10
size: .
V: TRBV29-1
D: .
CDR3: SVWDNEMKAF

J: TRBJ2-1
length: 13
size: .
V: TRBV29-1
D: TRBD2
CDR3: SGALTSGRYNEQF

J: TRBJ2-7
length: 14
size: .
V: TRBV10-2
D: TRBD2
CDR3: ASSEIRGRVPYEQY

J: TRBJ1-2
length: 15
size: .
V: TRBV7-9
D: .
CDR3: ASSLANAGGRNYGYT

J: TRBJ2-3
length: 16
size: .
V: TRBV24-1
D: TRBD2
CDR3: ATSDLGRLAGDTDTQY

J: TRBJ2-7
length: 13
size: once
V: TRBV28
D: TRBD2
CDR3: ASRGHSGSSYEQY

J: TRBJ1-1
length: 11
size: .
V: TRBV7-8
D: .
CDR3: ASAPRADTEAF

J: TRBJ2-7
length: 11
size: .
V: TRBV10-3
D: .
CDR3: AISVEGTYEQY